This is a list of T cell receptor beta chains from one sample in a study of blood T cell repertoires in COVID-19. Clones were read by immunoSEQ multiplex PCR, and TCRdb kept only the in-frame ones, dropping some. The repertoire includes roughly 100,000 clones, approximately 76% of them detected once, and roughly a fifth sits in the top ten. What was sequenced was peripheral blood. The receptor set was obtained from a woman in her sixties or seventies with acute or convalescent COVID-19. The conserved cysteine and the conserved F or W are not part of the CDR3 here. The D gene is left open where the match is weak.

D | V | CDR3
TRBD1 | TRBV3-1/TRBV3-2 | ASSLGQGYEQY
- | TRBV3-1/TRBV3-2 | ASSQSGDSTNEKLF
TRBD2 | TRBV6-6 | ASSSGTSGADTQY
TRBD1 | TRBV6-5 | ASSYGPGTGGSPLH
TRBD1 | TRBV9 | ASSVAGTGVTDTQY
- | TRBV15 | ATSRDSSNQPQH
TRBD2 | TRBV6-5 | ASSYSRLAGVHEQF
- | TRBV5-6 | ASSLGRGDPRYEQY
TRBD2 | TRBV19 | ASNTPGGYNEQF
- | TRBV19 | ASRTTVRGGVSEQY
TRBD1 | TRBV27 | ASSSGPLGQAFWTGELF
- | TRBV7-9 | ASSLERTYEQY
- | TRBV19 | ASSLSGLNEQF
TRBD1 | TRBV20-1 | SAYRGETQY
TRBD2 | TRBV5-1 | ASSLALGTSGGRETQY
- | TRBV19 | ASTEGTLSQPQH
TRBD1 | TRBV19 | ASSISRDRGRTEAF
- | TRBV7-9 | ASSLGSGVPSYEQY
TRBD2 | TRBV29-1 | SVSGVRYNEQF
TRBD2 | TRBV4-2 | ASSQEASGVRDTQY
- | TRBV24-1 | ATSDPERGLNQPQH
TRBD2 | TRBV10-3 | AIKAASGRADTQY
- | TRBV12-3/TRBV12-4 | ASSGNSGVAQY
TRBD2 | TRBV7-7 | ASSLSAGLAGRNEQF
- | TRBV2 | ASSPVGGQPQH
- | TRBV14 | ASSPMGLANKETQY
- | TRBV3-1/TRBV3-2 | ASSQDPRAQDGYT
- | TRBV15 | ATSREGGPTDTQY
TRBD1 | TRBV10-1 | ASSESSAGQGLFDEQY
- | TRBV5-4 | ASGAGGEQY
- | TRBV4-3 | ASSQDPSPTVQY
TRBD1 | TRBV19 | ASSIGGTGQDTQY
TRBD1 | TRBV10-3 | AISESGTGNYGYT
TRBD2 | TRBV15 | ATSRAKGTSEQF
TRBD1 | TRBV10-3 | AISEWEGTGGADTQY
TRBD1 | TRBV19 | ATSTTDRGWGNTIY
- | TRBV30 | AWSLGGDSTYEQY
TRBD1 | TRBV5-1 | ASSLDLQGENTEAF
TRBD1 | TRBV5-1 | ASSASTGGETQY
TRBD1 | TRBV6-5 | ASSWEGGDGYT
- | TRBV7-9 | ASSLVDSLNTEAF
- | TRBV28 | ASSDTPDSNQPQH
TRBD1 | TRBV28 | ASSSLLQGEVGETQY
TRBD1 | TRBV5-1 | ASSPTGGGNNEQF
TRBD2 | TRBV9 | ASSVAGLTAGGTDTQY
- | TRBV27 | ASSRAQGSGNTIY
TRBD2 | TRBV6-2/TRBV6-3 | ASSSNRDYPGNIQY
- | TRBV7-9 | ASSLDSGQYEQY
- | TRBV4-2 | ASSQSQTNYGYT
- | TRBV14 | ASQRGQPVAPLH